Listed here are 29 T cell receptor beta chains from one sample, sequenced in a study of T cell changes during pregnancy in multiple sclerosis. Data came from immunoSEQ multiplex PCR; TCRdb stores just in-frame clones and leaves some out. The table lists more than 80,000 clones, 90% to 95% of them singletons. The source material was peripheral blood, sampled in the second trimester of pregnancy. The source is a female donor with multiple sclerosis, enrolled in a pregnancy study.

The rearrangement links TRBV19 to TRBJ1-4; D call uncertain. The CDR3 has 13 residues. CDR1 and CDR2 (germline): LNHDA, SQIVND (reference sequence). The V end lost 9 bases, the J end lost 8 bases, and 16 bases lay between the germline ends. The CDR3 reads CASNKVSFEKLFF. CDR3 DNA sequence: TGTGCCAGCAACAAAGTTTCATTCGAAAAACTGTTTTTT.

The chain links TRBV7-9 to TRBJ2-1, with 9 bases matching TRBD2. The CDR3 extends over 15 amino acids. Unmatched junction bases numbered 1, after V lost 2 bases and J lost 2 bases. Germline lookup yields CDR1 SEHNR and CDR2 FQNEAQ (reference sequence). This CDR3 reads CASSLRTSAYNEQFF. The CDR3 nucleotides read TGTGCCAGCAGCTTACGGACTAGCGCCTACAATGAGCAGTTCTTC. Full variable domain (outside the CDR3, taken from reference TRBV7-9 and TRBJ2-1): DTGVSQNPRHKITKRGQNVTFRCDPISEHNRLYWYRQTLGQGPEFLTYFQNEAQLEKSRLLSDRFSAERPKGSFSTLEIQRTEQGDSAMYLCASSLRTSAYNEQFFGPGTRLTVL.

This chain joins TRBV6-1 and TRBJ2-7; 8 bases are a match to TRBD2. CDR3 length: 15 residues. Germline values: CDR1 MNHNS, CDR2 SASEGT. Trimming took 7 bases from V and 0 from J; bases not matched to a gene: 8. The CDR3 reads CASNPAAGGSYEQYF. CDR3 bases: TGTGCCAGCAACCCCGCCGCGGGAGGCTCCTACGAGCAGTACTTC.

Only one count was recorded for this clone. The chain carries TRBV21-1 and TRBJ2-2; whether TRBD1, the table's D call, matches the DNA was not checked. TRBV21-1 represents a pseudogene. The CDR3 is 13 amino acids. This chain's CDR3 is CASSLDSTGELFF. DNA of the CDR3: TGTGCCAGCAGCCTGGACAGCACCGGGGAGCTGTTTTTT.

The rearrangement links TRBV7-2 to TRBJ2-7, with D tentatively TRBD2 (6 bases). The germline V and J ends were trimmed by 0 bases and 3 bases, with 9 bases remaining between them. The CDR3 has 14 residues. Germline CDR1 and CDR2: SGHTA and FQGNSA. CDR3 in DNA: TGTGCCAGCAGCTTAGCTGCTAGCGACTACGAGCAGTACTTC. Protein sequence: CASSLAASDYEQYF.

The V and J genes are TRBV6-6 and TRBJ1-1; the D gene is possibly TRBD1 (5 bases). The CDR3 has 13 residues. Trimming shortened V by 4 bases and J by 1 base, and 7 bases separated the two germline ends. Germline V gene sequence: CDR1 MNHNY, CDR2 SVGAGI (reference sequence). The CDR3 reads CASSFGQNTEAFF. CDR3 in DNA: TGTGCCAGCAGTTTCGGACAGAACACTGAAGCTTTCTTT.

CDR3 loop: CASSVSPSGEYEQYF. The DNA for the CDR3 is TGTGCCAGCAGCGTTAGTCCTAGCGGAGAGTACGAGCAGTACTTC. The J gene is TRBJ2-7, the V gene TRBV9, with 7 bases fitting TRBD2. Germline V gives CDR1 SGDLS, CDR2 YYNGEE. V shed 2 bases, J shed 4 bases, and the junction held 9 bases outside the gene matches. The CDR3 runs 15 residues.

The V gene is TRBV4-2, the J gene TRBJ1-5; TRBD1 aligns across 10 bases. The CDR3 consists of 18 residues. Germline V gene sequence: CDR1 LGHNA, CDR2 YNFKEQ. V shed 0 bases and J 7 bases; nucleotides not matched to a gene: 12. The CDR3 DNA reads as TGTGCCAGCAGCCAAGAAGGTTTGGGACAGGGGAAAGGCCAGCCCCAGCATTTT. It specifies CASSQEGLGQGKGQPQHF.

V gene TRBV5-1 combines with J gene TRBJ2-5; 7 bases fit TRBD2. V lost 1 base, J lost 5 bases, and 11 bases stayed unmatched. The CDR3 sequence is 16 residues long. Germline CDR1 is SGHRS and CDR2 is YFSETQ. DNA of the CDR3: TGCGCCAGCAGCTTGTGGTCCGGGCTAGCGGAGGAGACCCAGTACTTC. Translation gives CASSLWSGLAEETQYF. The complete variable domain, with remaining parts taken from reference TRBV5-1 and TRBJ2-5, reads KAGVTQTPRYLIKTRGQQVTLSCSPISGHRSVSWYQQTPGQGLQFLFEYFSETQRNKGNFPGRFSGRQFSNSRSEMNVSTLELGDSALYLCASSLWSGLAEETQYFGPGTRLLVL.

The chain has TRBV28 and TRBJ2-1, with D maybe TRBD1 (6 bases). Germline CDR1 and CDR2: MDHEN and SYDVKM. Trimming took off 3 bases at V and 1 base at J, with 10 bases between the two ends. The CDR3 runs 15 residues. The CDR3 sequence is CASSFVGASYNEQFF. The DNA for the CDR3 is TGTGCCAGCAGTTTTGTGGGGGCGTCCTACAATGAGCAGTTCTTC. Filled out from reference TRBV28 and TRBJ2-1, the complete variable domain reads DVKVTQSSRYLVKRTGEKVFLECVQDMDHENMFWYRQDPGLGLRLIYFSYDVKMKEKGDIPEGYSVSREKKERFSLILESASTNQTSMYLCASSFVGASYNEQFFGPGTRLTVL.

The V gene is TRBV7-8, the J gene TRBJ2-2; TRBD1 agrees at 8 bases. V shed 5 bases and J 5 bases; nucleotides not matched to a gene: 13. Germline-derived CDR1 and CDR2 are SGHVS and FQNEAQ. The CDR3 covers 17 residues. CDR3 amino acids: CASSLYRTGMGTGELFF. CDR3 DNA: TGTGCCAGCAGCCTATACAGGACAGGGATGGGGACCGGGGAGCTGTTTTTT.

The V call is TRBV5-1, the J call TRBJ2-1, with 9 positions matching TRBD1. V dropped 4 bases and J dropped 4; count of bases not matched to a gene: 6. Germline V lookup: CDR1 SGHRS, CDR2 YFSETQ. CDR3 size: 15 residues. The CDR3 region has the DNA TGCGCCAGCAGCCCGGGACAGGGTACGTACAATGAGCAGTTCTTC. This encodes CASSPGQGTYNEQFF.

The chain recombines TRBV7-8 with TRBJ2-3, with D possibly TRBD2 on 6 matching bases. Looked up from germline, CDR1 is SGHVS and CDR2 is FQNEAQ. The CDR3 consists of 13 residues. Between the trimmed V and J ends, which lost 8 bases and 12 bases, there was a span of 21 bases. CDR3 amino acids: CASGHPGLPYQYF. The CDR3 DNA reads TGTGCCAGCGGCCACCCGGGACTCCCGTACCAGTATTTT.

The V gene is TRBV19, the J gene TRBJ1-3; 10 bases are a match to TRBD1. The CDR3 length is 16 residues. Trimming removed 3 bases from V and 2 bases from J; junction bases left unmatched: 4. CDR1 is LNHDA and CDR2 is SQIVND in the germline V gene (reference sequence). CDR3 coding DNA: TGTGCCAGTAGTATCTCGGGACAGGGGACTGGAAACACCATATATTTT. It yields the protein CASSISGQGTGNTIYF.

This rearrangement joins TRBV9 to TRBJ2-3, with 13 nucleotides matching TRBD2. The CDR3 has 19 residues. J gave up 2 bases and V 2 bases, and 11 bases lay outside the gene matches. Germline loops: CDR1 SGDLS, CDR2 YYNGEE. The CDR3 sequence: CASSVSGVGTSGITDTQYF. The CDR3, as DNA: TGTGCCAGCAGCGTGAGTGGTGTGGGGACTAGCGGGATCACAGATACGCAGTATTTT.

The J gene is TRBJ1-1, the V gene TRBV7-6; D may be TRBD1 (6 bases). Deletions cut 4 bases from V and 1 base from J, with 7 bases between. There are 13 residues in the CDR3. Germline-derived CDR1 and CDR2 are SGHVS and FNYEAQ. The CDR3 is CASSSGQNTEAFF. Written as DNA, the CDR3 is TGTGCCAGCAGCTCGGGACAGAACACTGAAGCTTTCTTT.

The J gene is TRBJ1-5, the V gene TRBV7-2; no firm D call. V lost 1 base to trimming and J lost 3 bases, with 10 bases between them. The CDR3 contains 15 residues. The germline V gene has CDR1 SGHTA and CDR2 FQGNSA. The CDR3 protein is CASSLDRGYNQPQHF. The CDR3 nucleotides are TGTGCCAGCAGCTTAGATCGAGGGTACAATCAGCCCCAGCATTTT.

The chain carries TRBV6-1 and TRBJ2-7; D perhaps matches TRBD2 (6 bases). With 8 bases removed from V and 7 bases from J, the gap between germline ends came to 18 bases. The CDR3 is made up of 13 amino acids. The germline gives CDR1 MNHNS, CDR2 SASEGT. The CDR3 protein is CASPGLFTGEQYF. In DNA form, the CDR3 reads TGTGCCAGCCCGGGACTGTTCACAGGTGAGCAGTACTTC.

This chain connects TRBV7-8 to TRBJ1-3; D may be TRBD1 (6 bases). Germline lookup yields CDR1 SGHVS and CDR2 FQNEAQ. Deletions cut 7 bases from V and 2 bases from J, with 9 bases between. The CDR3 covers 13 residues. CDR3 protein: CASTGVTGNTIYF. The DNA of the CDR3 is TGTGCCAGCACAGGGGTAACTGGAAACACCATATATTTT.

This chain joins TRBV7-9 and TRBJ2-5; 7 bases align to TRBD2. V was pared by 4 bases and J by 2 bases, with 1 base of the junction left unmatched. CDR3 length: 13 residues. Germline V gives CDR1 SEHNR, CDR2 FQNEAQ (reference sequence). CDR3 nucleotide sequence: TGTGCCAGCAGCTCCGGGGGGCAAGAGACCCAGTACTTC. It codes for CASSSGGQETQYF. Full variable domain (remainder filled in from reference TRBV7-9 and TRBJ2-5): DTGVSQNPRHKITKRGQNVTFRCDPISEHNRLYWYRQTLGQGPEFLTYFQNEAQLEKSRLLSDRFSAERPKGSFSTLEIQRTEQGDSAMYLCASSSGGQETQYFGPGTRLLVL.

The gene calls are TRBV28 and TRBJ1-1; D is uncertain. This CDR3 has 12 residues. Trimming pared 3 bases from V and 1 base from J, leaving 3 bases between. Looked up from germline, CDR1 is MDHEN and CDR2 is SYDVKM. The CDR3 bases are TGTGCCAGCAGTTTCCAGAACACTGAAGCTTTCTTT. Its protein product is CASSFQNTEAFF. Full variable domain (rest looked up from reference TRBV28 and TRBJ1-1): DVKVTQSSRYLVKRTGEKVFLECVQDMDHENMFWYRQDPGLGLRLIYFSYDVKMKEKGDIPEGYSVSREKKERFSLILESASTNQTSMYLCASSFQNTEAFFGQGTRLTVV.

The chain joins TRBV2 to TRBJ2-1; 9 bases line up with TRBD2. Germline assignment: CDR1 SNHLY and CDR2 FYNNEI. Trimming took 6 bases from V and 9 from J; bases not matched to a gene: 3. The CDR3 extends over 12 amino acids. The CDR3 loop reads CASRREGIEQFF. CDR3 bases: TGTGCCAGCAGGCGGGAGGGGATTGAGCAGTTCTTC. The full variable domain, in which reference TRBV2 and TRBJ2-1 provide the parts outside the CDR3, is EPEVTQTPSHQVTQMGQEVILRCVPISNHLYFYWYRQILGQKVEFLVSFYNNEISEKSEIFDDQFSVERPDGSNFTLKIRSTKLEDSAMYFCASRREGIEQFFGPGTRLTVL.

V usage is TRBV27 and J usage is TRBJ1-2, with TRBD1 as a possible D gene (5 bases). The CDR3 extends over 14 amino acids. Germline V gene lookup returns CDR1 MNHEY and CDR2 SMNVEV (reference sequence). Between the trimmed V and J ends, which lost 4 bases and 8 bases, there was a span of 17 bases. CDR3 nucleotide sequence: TGTGCCAGCAGTTCCCATGCCAGCCGGGGGGGCTACACCTTC. This sequence encodes CASSSHASRGGYTF.

This chain connects TRBV4-2 to TRBJ2-2; perhaps TRBD2 as D (6 bases). Germline V lookup: CDR1 LGHNA, CDR2 YNFKEQ. This CDR3 has 16 residues. The V end was cut by 3 bases, the J end by 2 bases, with 13 bases between. CDR3 region: CASSQEGLLNTGELFF. The CDR3, as DNA: TGTGCCAGCAGCCAGGAGGGACTGCTTAACACCGGGGAGCTGTTTTTT.

The chain is built from TRBV6-1 and TRBJ2-7, with a possible D match to TRBD1 (6 bases). V was shortened by 6 bases and J by 0 bases, with 12 bases between the two germline ends. Per germline, CDR1 MNHNS and CDR2 SASEGT. The CDR3 extends over 14 amino acids. CDR3 sequence (DNA): TGTGCCAGCAGAAGACAGGTTCGCTCCTACGAGCAGTACTTC. Amino acid sequence: CASRRQVRSYEQYF.

The chain joins TRBV6-5 to TRBJ2-3; 9 bases are shared with TRBD2. The CDR3 contains 15 residues. Looked up from germline, CDR1 is MNHEY and CDR2 is SVGAGI. V shed 2 bases and J 2 bases; nucleotides not matched to a gene: 2. The CDR3 sequence: CASSYGGRATDTQYF. CDR3 nucleotide sequence: TGTGCCAGCAGTTACGGCGGGAGGGCCACAGATACGCAGTATTTT.

The genes are TRBV11-2 and TRBJ2-1, with 9 positions matching TRBD1. The V gene's germline CDR1 is SGHAT and CDR2 FQNNGV. The CDR3 has 15 amino acids. J lost 8 bases, V lost 5 bases, and 10 bases had no gene match. DNA of the CDR3: TGTGCCAGCAGCCTAACCGGGACAGGGCTCTATGAGCAGTTCTTC. This codes for CASSLTGTGLYEQFF.

The chain uses TRBV9 and TRBJ2-5; 9 bases match TRBD1. The junction had 3 bases not matched to a gene; V was cut back by 0 bases and J by 3 bases. Looked up from germline, CDR1 is SGDLS and CDR2 is YYNGEE. The length of the CDR3 is 15 residues. The CDR3 loop is CASSVAGTGKETQYF. As DNA, the CDR3 is TGTGCCAGCAGCGTAGCTGGGACAGGGAAAGAGACCCAGTACTTC. Together with reference TRBV9 and TRBJ2-5, the CDR3 gives the full variable domain: DSGVTQTPKHLITATGQRVTLRCSPRSGDLSVYWYQQSLDQGLQFLIQYYNGEERAKGNILERFSAQQFPDLHSELNLSSLELGDSALYFCASSVAGTGKETQYFGPGTRLLVL.

The chain uses TRBV11-2 and TRBJ2-7; TRBD2 matches 11 bases. Unmatched junction bases numbered 8, after V lost 2 bases and J lost 5 bases. This CDR3 spans 16 amino acids. Looked up from germline, CDR1 is SGHAT and CDR2 is FQNNGV. The CDR3 reads CASSLTPSGRPHEQYF. The CDR3 region has the DNA TGTGCCAGCAGCTTAACCCCTAGCGGGAGGCCCCACGAGCAGTACTTC.